This TCR beta chain was sequenced during a study of cytomegalovirus exposure and HLA in healthy donors. Across the whole study: It was reported in a later analysis that the same platform had been used for the 120 validation repertoires as for the approximately 700 first-cohort repertoires.

Study findings and constraints: Reportedly, diagnosis of cytomegalovirus status by the classifier showed high specificity and sensitivity.

This clone was found once. What it binds is not known. Here immunoSEQ multiplex PCR was the method, and the copy in TCRdb shows in-frame clones only, minus some. The top ten hold 3% to 3.5% of the sample, which has around 250,000 clones, about 90% seen once. This clonotype was sampled from a woman in her 30s in good health and CMV-seronegative. The sequenced sample consisted of PBMCs.

Written as DNA, the CDR3 is TGTGCCAGCGGCAGACAGGGGGCGTGGGAGACCCAGTACTTC. Translated, it gives CASGRQGAWETQYF. The rearrangement uses TRBV2 and TRBJ2-5; the match to TRBD1 covers 10 bases. CDR1 is SNHLY and CDR2 is FYNNEI in the germline V gene. V was clipped by 8 bases and J by 5 bases; unmatched bases: 8. The CDR3 is 14 amino acids.